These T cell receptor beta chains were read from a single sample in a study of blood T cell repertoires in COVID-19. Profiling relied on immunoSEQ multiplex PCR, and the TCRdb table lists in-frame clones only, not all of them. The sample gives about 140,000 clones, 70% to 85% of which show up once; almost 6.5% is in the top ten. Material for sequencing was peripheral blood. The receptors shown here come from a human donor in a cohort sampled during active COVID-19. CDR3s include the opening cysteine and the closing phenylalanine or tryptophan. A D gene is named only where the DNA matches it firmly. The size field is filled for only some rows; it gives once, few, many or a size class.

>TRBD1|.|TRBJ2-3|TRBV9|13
TGTGCCAGCCAGGGGGCTAGCACAGATACGCAGTATTTT
CASQGASTDTQYF
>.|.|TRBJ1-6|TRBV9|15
TGTGCCAGCAGCGTAGTCGGCGGGACTGAGGCACCCCTCCACTTT
CASSVVGGTEAPLHF
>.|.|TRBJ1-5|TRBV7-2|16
TGTGCCAGCAGCTTTTACAGGGAATCAAGCAATCAGCCCCAGCATTTT
CASSFYRESSNQPQHF
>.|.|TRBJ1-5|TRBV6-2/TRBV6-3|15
TGTGCCAGCAGCAACGGAGTTCTTAGCAATCAGCCCCAGCATTTT
CASSNGVLSNQPQHF
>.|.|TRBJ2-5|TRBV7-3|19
TGTGCCAGCAGCCCCACGCACCAGGGAATCGGAAAGGGACAAGAGACCCAGTACTTC
CASSPTHQGIGKGQETQYF
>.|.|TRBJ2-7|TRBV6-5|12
TGTGCCATAAGGACAGATTACTACGAGCAGTACTTC
CAIRTDYYEQYF
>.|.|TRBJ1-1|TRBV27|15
TGTGCCAGCAGTTTAGGGGGACTTAGGGACACTGAAGCTTTCTTT
CASSLGGLRDTEAFF
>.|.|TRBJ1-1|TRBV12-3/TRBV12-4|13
TGTGCCAGCAGTTTTGGCGGGAACACTGAAGCTTTCTTT
CASSFGGNTEAFF
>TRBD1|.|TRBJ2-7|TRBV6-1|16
TGTGCCAGCAGTGAAGTCTGGCAGGGGGCGTCCTACGAGCAGTACTTC
CASSEVWQGASYEQYF
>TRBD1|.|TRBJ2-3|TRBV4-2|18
TGTGCCAGCAGCCAAGACGGAGGACAGGGGTTTCAAACAGATACGCAGTATTTT
CASSQDGGQGFQTDTQYF
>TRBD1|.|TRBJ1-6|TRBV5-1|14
TGCGCCAGCAGCGTAGACAGGGTAAATTCACCCCTCCACTTT
CASSVDRVNSPLHF
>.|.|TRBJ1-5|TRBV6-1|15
TGTGCCAGCAGTGAAGCAGGGGCCTACAATCAGCCCCAGCATTTT
CASSEAGAYNQPQHF
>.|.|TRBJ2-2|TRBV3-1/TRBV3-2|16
TGTGCCAGCAGCCAAGGACAGGTCGCGAACACCGGGGAGCTGTTTTTT
CASSQGQVANTGELFF
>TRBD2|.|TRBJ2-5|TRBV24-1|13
TGTGCCACCAGTGATTGGGGGGGACCGACCCAGTACTTC
CATSDWGGPTQYF
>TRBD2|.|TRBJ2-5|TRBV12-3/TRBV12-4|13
TGTGCCAGCAGGGGAGGGCTGAGTGAGACCCAGTACTTC
CASRGGLSETQYF
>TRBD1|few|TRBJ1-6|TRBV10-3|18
TGTGCCATCAGTACTCTGCCGGGACAGGCCACCGGTAATTCACCCCTCCACTTT
CAISTLPGQATGNSPLHF
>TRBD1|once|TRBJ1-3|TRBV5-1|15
TGCGCCAGCAGCCAGACAGGGCGATCCGGAAACACCATATATTTT
CASSQTGRSGNTIYF
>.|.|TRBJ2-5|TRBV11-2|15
TGTGCCAGCAGCTTATCATCCCCAGGGATGGAGACCCAGTACTTC
CASSLSSPGMETQYF
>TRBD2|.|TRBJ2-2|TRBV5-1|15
TGCGCCAGCCGTAACGGGGGGGCCGTGACCGGGGAGCTGTTTTTT
CASRNGGAVTGELFF
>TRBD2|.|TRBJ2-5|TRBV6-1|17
TGTGCCAGCAGTGAAAACAGCGGGGGGGCCGATGTGAAGACCCAGTACTTC
CASSENSGGADVKTQYF
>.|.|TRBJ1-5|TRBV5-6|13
TGTGCCAGCAGCTTCGCAAGAGATCAGCCCCAGCATTTT
CASSFARDQPQHF
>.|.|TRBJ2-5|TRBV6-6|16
TGTGCCAGCTTTTGGGTAGGCACTAGTTCCCAAGAGACCCAGTACTTC
CASFWVGTSSQETQYF
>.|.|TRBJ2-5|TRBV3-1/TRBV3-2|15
TGTGCCAGCAGCCAAGCGGTCCGGGGCCAAGAGACCCAGTACTTC
CASSQAVRGQETQYF
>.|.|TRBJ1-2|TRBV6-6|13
TGTGCCAGCAGCTCCCGGGCCGGGGGGGGCTACACCTTC
CASSSRAGGGYTF
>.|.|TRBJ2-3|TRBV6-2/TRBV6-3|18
TGTGCCAGCAGCCAAGGGGCGGGGAGGCCCTTAAGCACAGATACGCAGTATTTT
CASSQGAGRPLSTDTQYF
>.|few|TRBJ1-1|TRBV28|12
TGTGCCAGCAGTTTGACACGCACTGAAGCTTTCTTT
CASSLTRTEAFF
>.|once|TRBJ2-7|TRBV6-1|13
TGTGCCAGCAGTGAGTCGACAGCCTACGAGCAGTACTTC
CASSESTAYEQYF
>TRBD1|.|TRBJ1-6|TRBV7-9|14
TGTGCCAGCACCCAAGGGGGCCCCTATTCACCCCTCCACTTT
CASTQGGPYSPLHF
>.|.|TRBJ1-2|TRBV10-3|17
TGTGCCATCAGTGAGTGGCCAGGGGCTAGATCTAACTATGGCTACACCTTC
CAISEWPGARSNYGYTF
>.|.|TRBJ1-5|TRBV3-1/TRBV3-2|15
TGTGCCAGCAGCCAAGATGGGGGGAGCAATCAGCCCCAGCATTTT
CASSQDGGSNQPQHF
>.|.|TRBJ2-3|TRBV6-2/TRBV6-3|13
TGTGCCAGCAGTTACGGTGAACAGGATACGCAGTATTTT
CASSYGEQDTQYF
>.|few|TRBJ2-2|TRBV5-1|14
TGCGCCAGCGACGCGGGACAGCACACCGGGGAGCTGTTTTTT
CASDAGQHTGELFF
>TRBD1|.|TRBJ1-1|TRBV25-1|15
TGTGCCAGCAGTGAATACAGGGGGCTTAGCACTGAAGCTTTCTTT
CASSEYRGLSTEAFF
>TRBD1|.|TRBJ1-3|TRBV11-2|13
TGTGCCAGCAGCCCCGGGACAGCCCGCCCATTATATTTT
CASSPGTARPLYF
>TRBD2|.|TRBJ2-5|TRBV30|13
TGTGCCTGGGACCCACTAGCGGGGAGGACCCAGTACTTC
CAWDPLAGRTQYF
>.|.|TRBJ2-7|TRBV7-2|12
TGTGCCAGCAGCTTGCCACCAAGGGGGCAGTACTTC
CASSLPPRGQYF
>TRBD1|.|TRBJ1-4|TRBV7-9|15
TGTGCCAGCAGCTCGACAGGGGGAGCTAATGAAAAACTGTTTTTT
CASSSTGGANEKLFF
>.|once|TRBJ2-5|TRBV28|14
TGTGCCAGCAGTTTTAATGGACGAGGGGGGACCCAGTACTTC
CASSFNGRGGTQYF
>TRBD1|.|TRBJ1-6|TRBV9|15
TGTGCCAGCAGCAACTCAGGGGGCACAAATTCACCCCTCCACTTT
CASSNSGGTNSPLHF
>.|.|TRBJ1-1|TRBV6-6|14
TGTGCCAGCAGTTACTCGGGGACATCATACGGTGCTTTCTTT
CASSYSGTSYGAFF
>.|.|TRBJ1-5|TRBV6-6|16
TGTGCCAGCAGTTCAAGGACAGACTCTAGCAATCAGCCCCAGCATTTT
CASSSRTDSSNQPQHF
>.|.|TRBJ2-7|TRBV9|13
TGTGCCAGCAGCTCCTCAGATTTCTACGAGCAGTACTTC
CASSSSDFYEQYF